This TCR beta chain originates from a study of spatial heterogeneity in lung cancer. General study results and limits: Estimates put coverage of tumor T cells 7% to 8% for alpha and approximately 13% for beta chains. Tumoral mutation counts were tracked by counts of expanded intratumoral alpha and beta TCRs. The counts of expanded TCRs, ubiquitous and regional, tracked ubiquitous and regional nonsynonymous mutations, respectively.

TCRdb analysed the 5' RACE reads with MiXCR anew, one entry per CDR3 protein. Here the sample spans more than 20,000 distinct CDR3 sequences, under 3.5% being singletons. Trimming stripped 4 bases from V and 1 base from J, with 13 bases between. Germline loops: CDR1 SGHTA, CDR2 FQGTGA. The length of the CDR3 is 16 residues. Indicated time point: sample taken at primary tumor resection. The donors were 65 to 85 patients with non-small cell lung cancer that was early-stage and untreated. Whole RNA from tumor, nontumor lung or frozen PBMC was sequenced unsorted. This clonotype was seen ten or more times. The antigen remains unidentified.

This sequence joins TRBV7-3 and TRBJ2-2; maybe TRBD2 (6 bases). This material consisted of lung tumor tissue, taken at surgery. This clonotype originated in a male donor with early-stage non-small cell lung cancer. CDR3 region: CASSSLGGGNTGELFF. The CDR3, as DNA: TGTGCCAGCAGCTCCCTCGGGGGAGGGAACACCGGGGAGCTGTTTTTT.